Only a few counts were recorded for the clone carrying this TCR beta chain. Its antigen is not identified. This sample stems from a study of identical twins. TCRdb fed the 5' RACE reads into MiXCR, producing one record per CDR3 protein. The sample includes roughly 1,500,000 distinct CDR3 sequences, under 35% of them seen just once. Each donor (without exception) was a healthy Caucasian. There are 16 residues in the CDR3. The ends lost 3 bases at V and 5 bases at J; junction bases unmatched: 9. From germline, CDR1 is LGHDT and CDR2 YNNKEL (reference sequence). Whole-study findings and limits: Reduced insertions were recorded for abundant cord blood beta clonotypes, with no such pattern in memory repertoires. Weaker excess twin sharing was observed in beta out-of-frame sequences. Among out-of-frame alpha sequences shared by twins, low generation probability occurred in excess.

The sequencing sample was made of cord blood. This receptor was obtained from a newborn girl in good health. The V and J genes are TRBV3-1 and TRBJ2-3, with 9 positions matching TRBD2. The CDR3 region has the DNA TGTGCCAGCAGCCATCCAGCGGGAGGAGTGGGAGATACGCAGTATTTT. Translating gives CASSHPAGGVGDTQYF.